This paragraph covers one TCR beta chain sequence. Libraries were prepared by immunoSEQ multiplex PCR; TCRdb keeps only in-frame clonotypes and omits some of them. The sample lists around 220,000 clones, 90% to 95% occurring once. The CDR3 spans 15 residues. Germline trimming cut 2 bases from V and 2 bases from J; bases unmatched to any gene: 4. The germline V gene encodes CDR1 SGHRS and CDR2 YFSETQ. The sample originates from a study of blood T cell repertoires in COVID-19. Study background: Whether acute or convalescent, the COVID-19 samples came from the United States, Italy and Spain.

Sequencing was performed on PBMCs or T cells enriched from blood (not recorded which). The rearrangement links TRBV5-1 to TRBJ2-1, with 7 bases lining up with TRBD1. The source is a woman between 18 and 30 years old who had recovered from COVID-19. CDR3 sequence: CASSLSTGAYNEQFF. CDR3 nucleotide sequence: TGCGCCAGCAGCTTATCAACAGGGGCCTACAATGAGCAGTTCTTC.